Following are 27 T cell receptor beta chains from one sample sequenced in a study of blood T cell repertoires in COVID-19. Only in-frame clones appear in the TCRdb table, and some are missing; sequencing was by immunoSEQ multiplex PCR. This sample has around 67,000 clones, with 65% to 90% found just once. The specimen was peripheral blood. These receptors were taken from a man aged 80 or over with active COVID-19.

This chain links TRBV9 with TRBJ2-2; D is unclear. Trimming pared 6 bases from V and 0 bases from J, leaving 6 bases between. Germline V gene data show CDR1 as SGDLS and CDR2 as YYNGEE. The CDR3 loop spans 13 amino acids. CDR3 region: CASMPANTGELFF. The DNA for the CDR3 is TGTGCCAGCATGCCAGCGAACACCGGGGAGCTGTTTTTT.

Only one count was recorded for this clone. The chain joins TRBV18 to TRBJ2-5; D gene ambiguous. The CDR3 totals 15 residues. Trimming removed 2 bases from V and 2 bases from J, with 12 bases in between. Germline V gene data show CDR1 as KGHSH and CDR2 as LQKENI. The DNA of the CDR3 is TGTGCCAGCTCACCATATACGACATTACAAGAGACCCAGTACTTC. Its protein product is CASSPYTTLQETQYF.

The chain links TRBV6-6 to TRBJ1-1; 8 bases align to TRBD1. Per the germline V gene, CDR1 is MNHNY and CDR2 is SVGAGI (reference sequence). This CDR3 contains 14 residues. J gave up 4 bases and V 7 bases, and 8 bases lay outside the gene matches. CDR3 DNA sequence: TGTGCCAGCACCATGGACAGGGTTTCCACTGAAGCTTTCTTT. Translated: CASTMDRVSTEAFF.

This chain links TRBV9 with TRBJ2-5; D not certain. This CDR3 is 14 amino acids long. The germline V gene encodes CDR1 SGDLS and CDR2 YYNGEE. V was clipped by 0 bases and J by 1 base, with 7 bases between them. CDR3 coding DNA: TGTGCCAGCAGCGTAGGCGTAGCCCAAGAGACCCAGTACTTC. This sequence encodes CASSVGVAQETQYF.

This sequence joins TRBV6-2 or TRBV6-3 and TRBJ2-7; D gene ambiguous. The length of the CDR3 is 14 residues. The germline V gene has CDR1 MNHEY and CDR2 SVGEGT. V was cut by 5 bases and J by 0 bases, with 11 bases left in between. CDR3 sequence reads: CASSPPRVSYEQYF. CDR3 nucleotides: TGTGCCAGCAGTCCCCCCCGGGTCTCCTACGAGCAGTACTTC.

The chain couples TRBV5-4 to TRBJ2-1, with D possibly TRBD1 on 5 matching bases. Germline CDR1 reads SGHNT; CDR2 reads YYREEE (reference sequence). V shed 7 bases and J shed 9 bases, with 11 bases lying between them. This CDR3 comprises 11 residues. The chain's CDR3 is CASSGISEQFF. The DNA of the CDR3 is TGTGCCAGCTCAGGGATTAGTGAGCAGTTCTTC.

V usage is TRBV28 and J usage is TRBJ1-4; 9 bases agree with TRBD1. V dropped 4 bases and J dropped 8; count of bases not matched to a gene: 5. Per germline, CDR1 MDHEN and CDR2 SYDVKM. The CDR3 has 14 amino acids. CDR3 DNA: TGTGCCAGCAGTTCTGGACAGGGGCCCGAAAAACTGTTTTTT. Its protein product is CASSSGQGPEKLFF.

This sequence joins TRBV6-6 and TRBJ2-2, with TRBD2 matching 15 bases. The CDR3 has 16 amino acids. Trimming at V came to 6 bases and at J to 9 bases, leaving 8 bases not matched to a gene. The germline V gene has CDR1 MNHNY and CDR2 SVGAGI (reference sequence). As DNA, the CDR3 is TGTGCCAGCAGGCCCGGGACTAGCGGGAGGCTGAGGGAGCTGTTTTTT. Protein sequence: CASRPGTSGRLRELFF.

To note about this clone: The junction shows a germline mismatch at one end, possibly a read error. The chain recombines TRBV7-7 with TRBJ2-3; TRBD2 agrees at 8 bases. The germline V gene encodes CDR1 SSHAT and CDR2 FNYEAQ (reference sequence). The CDR3 length is 16 residues. The CDR3 nucleotides are TGTGCTAGCAGCTTGACCCGCGGAGCGGGAGAAGATACGCAGTATTTT. Its translation: CASSLTRGAGEDTQYF.

The gene calls are TRBV2 and TRBJ1-1, with unresolved D. Germline CDR1 reads SNHLY; CDR2 reads FYNNEI. This CDR3 comprises 14 residues. Trimming took off 4 bases at V and 3 bases at J, with 12 bases between the two ends. The DNA for the CDR3 is TGTGCCAGCAGTGTTACGGGTTCGGACACTGAAGCTTTCTTT. Protein: CASSVTGSDTEAFF.

The chain carries TRBV30 and TRBJ1-2; 7 nucleotides line up with TRBD1. Trimming at V came to 2 bases and at J to 8 bases, leaving 5 bases not matched to a gene. Germline CDR1 GTSNPN, CDR2 SVGIG (reference sequence). The CDR3 totals 12 residues. CDR3 amino acids: CAWSWKTGGYTF. The CDR3 nucleotides read TGTGCCTGGAGTTGGAAGACAGGGGGCTACACCTTC.

This clone appeared a few times. V and J are TRBV30 and TRBJ1-5; D may be TRBD1 (6 bases). Germline lookup yields CDR1 GTSNPN and CDR2 SVGIG (reference sequence). Trimming shortened V by 0 bases and J by 4 bases, and 13 bases separated the two germline ends. This CDR3 spans 15 amino acids. Here the CDR3 reads CAWSVGGAGNQPQHF. The CDR3 DNA reads as TGTGCCTGGAGTGTAGGGGGGGCTGGTAATCAGCCCCAGCATTTT.

The V gene is TRBV7-7, the J gene TRBJ2-5, with 7 bases lining up with TRBD1. CDR3 length: 16 amino acids. Trimming at V came to 5 bases and at J to 2 bases, leaving 11 bases not matched to a gene. In germline, CDR1 is SSHAT, CDR2 FNYEAQ (reference sequence). CDR3 in amino acids: CASSANSGQTQETQYF. CDR3 in DNA: TGTGCCAGCAGCGCCAACTCGGGACAGACTCAAGAGACCCAGTACTTC.

The chain joins TRBV5-1 to TRBJ2-1; 13 bases line up with TRBD2. Germline CDR1 and CDR2: SGHRS and YFSETQ. The CDR3 runs 15 residues. V trimming: 5 bases; J trimming: 9 bases; junction bases outside the gene matches: 8. DNA for the CDR3: TGCGCCAGCAGACGGGGACTAGCGGGAACAGGTGAGCAGTTCTTC. Its translation is CASRRGLAGTGEQFF.

This clone was seen only once. The rearrangement links TRBV29-1 to TRBJ2-3, with D possibly TRBD2 on 6 matching bases. Looked up from germline, CDR1 is SQVTM and CDR2 is ANQGSEA. V was pared by 3 bases and J by 6 bases, with 16 bases between. CDR3 length: 14 amino acids. CDR3 loop: CSVETREKRDTQYF. CDR3 nucleotide sequence: TGCAGCGTTGAGACCCGGGAGAAGAGGGATACGCAGTATTTT.

This chain links TRBV15 with TRBJ2-4, with 7 nucleotides matching TRBD2. This CDR3 has 18 residues. CDR1 and CDR2 (germline): LNHNV, YYDKDF (reference sequence). The V and J ends lost 0 bases and 1 base, in that order; junction bases with no gene match: 9. The DNA of the CDR3 is TGTGCCACCAGCAGAGACGAGGGCGGGAGCGGTGCCAAAAACATTCAGTACTTC. It specifies CATSRDEGGSGAKNIQYF.

This chain connects TRBV7-6 to TRBJ2-5; 8 positions agree with TRBD1. CDR3 length equals 17 residues. Trimming removed 5 bases from V and 4 bases from J; junction bases left unmatched: 15. Germline V CDR1 and CDR2: SGHVS, FNYEAQ. The CDR3 protein is CASSLSPPDRGRETQYF. Here the CDR3 DNA reads TGTGCCAGCAGCCTTAGCCCGCCTGACAGGGGCCGAGAGACCCAGTACTTC.

The genes are TRBV28 and TRBJ2-7; 8 bases line up with TRBD1. V dropped 9 bases and J dropped 3; count of bases not matched to a gene: 10. Germline V gene sequence: CDR1 MDHEN, CDR2 SYDVKM. The CDR3 is 14 amino acids. The chain's CDR3 is CASTGRQGLYEQYF. The CDR3 region has the DNA TGTGCCAGTACCGGCCGACAGGGGCTCTACGAGCAGTACTTC.

The rearrangement links TRBV18 to TRBJ2-7, with D perhaps TRBD2 (5 bases). Germline loops: CDR1 KGHSH, CDR2 LQKENI. The CDR3 is 15 residues long. V gave up 4 bases and J gave up 6 bases, with 19 bases separating them. CDR3: CASSQTPKIGIEQYF. The CDR3 bases are TGTGCCAGCTCACAGACACCGAAGATCGGGATCGAGCAGTACTTC.

The rearrangement uses TRBV7-3 and TRBJ2-2; D possibly corresponds to TRBD1 (5 bases). From germline, CDR1 is SGHTA and CDR2 FQGTGA. The ends were cut back, 5 bases at V and 3 bases at J, with 10 bases in the middle. The CDR3 totals 14 residues. The CDR3 spells CASSPQGHTGELFF. CDR3 nucleotides: TGTGCCAGCAGCCCTCAGGGTCACACCGGGGAGCTGTTTTTT. Looking up the rest from reference TRBV7-3 and TRBJ2-2 gives the full variable domain: GAGVSQTPSNKVTEKGKYVELRCDPISGHTALYWYRQSLGQGPEFLIYFQGTGAADDSGLPNDRFFAVRPEGSVSTLKIQRTERGDSAVYLCASSPQGHTGELFFGEGSRLTVL.

The chain combines TRBV11-2 with TRBJ2-2; 7 positions agree with TRBD1. Unmatched junction bases numbered 9, after V lost 4 bases and J lost 4 bases. CDR1 SGHAT and CDR2 FQNNGV come from the germline V gene. This CDR3 has 16 residues. As DNA, the CDR3 is TGTGCCAGCAGCTCCCGGCCGGGACAGATCACCGGGGAGCTGTTTTTT. It encodes CASSSRPGQITGELFF.

The genes are TRBV5-1 and TRBJ1-3; 7 bases line up with TRBD1. CDR1 and CDR2 from the germline V gene are SGHRS and YFSETQ. The junction had 10 bases not matched to a gene; V was cut back by 7 bases and J by 0 bases. This CDR3 contains 16 residues. DNA of the CDR3: TGCGCCAGCGGACAGGTTTCGTCCGGCTCTGGAAACACCATATATTTT. This encodes CASGQVSSGSGNTIYF.

The J gene is TRBJ1-3, the V gene TRBV6-6; D remains unclear. This CDR3 contains 11 residues. Germline CDR1 MNHNY, CDR2 SVGAGI (reference sequence). V was pared by 6 bases and J by 6 bases, with 6 bases between. The CDR3 is CASSPQNTIYF. CDR3 coding DNA: TGTGCCAGCAGCCCACAAAACACCATATATTTT.

The V call is TRBV27, the J call TRBJ1-6, with D perhaps TRBD1 (6 bases). Germline lookup yields CDR1 MNHEY and CDR2 SMNVEV (reference sequence). V gave up 6 bases and J gave up 8 bases, with 11 bases separating them. There are 13 residues in the CDR3. The CDR3 DNA is TGTGCCAGCAGAACAGGGAGATATTCACCCCTCCACTTT. This codes for CASRTGRYSPLHF.

The chain is built from TRBV10-3 and TRBJ2-5; D gene unclear. Germline-derived CDR1 and CDR2 are ENHRY and SYGVKD. V dropped 0 bases and J dropped 4 bases, with 24 bases sitting between them. The CDR3 totals 19 residues. The CDR3 loop is CAISESRNLTLGIPETQYF. The CDR3 nucleotides read TGTGCCATCAGTGAGTCGAGGAACCTGACCCTAGGTATCCCAGAGACCCAGTACTTC.

CDR3 sequence (DNA): TGTGCCAGCAGCTTAGATGACAGGGGAGATACGCAGTATTTT. Its translation: CASSLDDRGDTQYF. The rearrangement joins TRBV7-8 to TRBJ2-3; TRBD1 aligns across 8 bases. This CDR3 has 14 residues. V shed 1 base and J 5 bases; nucleotides not matched to a gene: 2. The germline CDR1 and CDR2 sequences are SGHVS and FQNEAQ.

This chain uses TRBV14 with TRBJ2-4; weak D call: TRBD1 (5 bases). This CDR3 is 12 amino acids long. Between the trimmed V and J ends, which lost 4 bases and 6 bases, there was a span of 7 bases. Germline CDR1 SGHDN, CDR2 FVKESK. The chain's CDR3 is CASSLDRNIQYF. DNA of the CDR3: TGTGCCAGCAGCCTCGACAGAAACATTCAGTACTTC.